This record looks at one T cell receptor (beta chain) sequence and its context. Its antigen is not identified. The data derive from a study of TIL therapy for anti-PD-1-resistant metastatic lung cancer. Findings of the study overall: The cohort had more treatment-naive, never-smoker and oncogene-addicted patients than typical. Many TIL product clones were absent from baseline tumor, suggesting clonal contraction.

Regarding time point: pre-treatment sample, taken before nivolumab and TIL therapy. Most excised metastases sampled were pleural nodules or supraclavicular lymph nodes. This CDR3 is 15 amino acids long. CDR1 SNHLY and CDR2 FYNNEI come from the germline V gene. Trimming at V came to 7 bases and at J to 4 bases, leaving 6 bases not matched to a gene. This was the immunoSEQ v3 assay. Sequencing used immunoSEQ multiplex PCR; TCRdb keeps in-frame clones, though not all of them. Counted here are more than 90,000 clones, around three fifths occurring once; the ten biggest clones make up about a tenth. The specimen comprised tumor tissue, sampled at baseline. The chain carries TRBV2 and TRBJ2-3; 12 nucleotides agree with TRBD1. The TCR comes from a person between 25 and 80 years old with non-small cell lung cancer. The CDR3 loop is CASTPGTGGADTQYF. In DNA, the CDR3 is TGTGCCAGCACCCCAGGGACAGGGGGCGCAGATACGCAGTATTTT.